What follows describes a single TCR beta chain. This entry belongs to a study of blood T cell repertoires in COVID-19. Overall study context: Material from acute and convalescent COVID-19 was sourced from the United States, Italy and Spain.

Donors were grouped by their self-reported clinical history. Repertoires were generated with immunoSEQ multiplex PCR, while TCRdb's copy carries only in-frame clones and drops some. The sample has 150,000 to 190,000 clones; under 90% are singletons. The length of the CDR3 is 18 residues. Per germline, CDR1 MNHNY and CDR2 SVGAGI (reference sequence). Trimming took 5 bases from V and 0 from J; bases not matched to a gene: 9. Material for sequencing was PBMCs or T cells enriched from blood (not recorded which). V and J are TRBV6-6 and TRBJ2-6; TRBD1 matches 8 bases. The receptor was isolated from a man aged 50-60 years who had recovered from COVID-19. The CDR3 loop reads CASSPETGVYSGANVLTF. CDR3 nucleotides: TGTGCCAGCAGTCCCGAGACAGGGGTATACTCTGGGGCCAACGTCCTGACTTTC.